Below, 10 T cell receptor beta chains from the same sample are listed, as sequenced in a study of OX40 agonist ivuxolimab in advanced cancers. The protocol was immunoSEQ multiplex PCR, while the TCRdb copy is restricted to in-frame clones and leaves out a portion. In the table there are about 20,000 clones, more than 70% of which are singletons. Sequencing was performed on CD4+ or CD8+ T cells sorted from blood, taken in a trial of the OX40 agonist ivuxolimab. The receptor source for this set is an adult with an advanced solid tumor such as melanoma, head and neck, liver or kidney cancer.

This clone appeared a few times. The chain uses TRBV7-6 and TRBJ2-7, with TRBD2 identical over 11 bases. The V segment lost 5 bases and the J segment 3 bases; nucleotides outside the gene matches: 3. The length of the CDR3 is 14 residues. Germline V gene lookup returns CDR1 SGHVS and CDR2 FNYEAQ. CDR3: CASSLSGGDYEQYF. In nucleotides, the CDR3 is TGTGCCAGCAGCCTTAGCGGGGGGGACTACGAGCAGTACTTC.

The rearrangement uses TRBV21-1 and TRBJ2-7; TRBD1 was called by the table and not checked on the DNA. TRBV21-1 is designated a pseudogene. The CDR3 covers 17 residues. CDR3 in DNA: TGTGCCAGCAGCAAGGGGGATCTGACAGGGGGCGCGTACGAGCAGTACTTC. It translates to CASSKGDLTGGAYEQYF.

This chain joins TRBV4-1 and TRBJ2-3, with 12 bases fitting TRBD1. J lost 1 base, V lost 3 bases, and 11 bases had no gene match. Per germline, CDR1 MGHRA and CDR2 YSYEKL. CDR3 length: 19 amino acids. Written as DNA, the CDR3 is TGCGCCAGCAGCCATCTCGTTCCGGGACAGGGGGCCGGCACAGATACGCAGTATTTT. It specifies CASSHLVPGQGAGTDTQYF.

This chain joins TRBV27 and TRBJ2-7, with TRBD2 matching over 7 bases. This CDR3 is built from 13 residues. The V gene end was trimmed by 3 bases and the J gene end by 3 bases; junction bases not matched to a gene: 2. Germline V CDR1 and CDR2: MNHEY, SMNVEV (reference sequence). The DNA of the CDR3 is TGTGCCAGCAGTTTCTCGGGGGGCTACGAGCAGTACTTC. It encodes CASSFSGGYEQYF.

This chain connects TRBV7-2 to TRBJ1-6, with D uncertain. Per germline, CDR1 SGHTA and CDR2 FQGNSA. There are 14 residues in the CDR3. Trimming cost V 7 bases and J 4 bases, with 11 bases left between them. CDR3 sequence reads: CASTPREYNSPLHF. For the CDR3, the DNA is TGTGCCAGCACACCCCGGGAATATAATTCACCCCTCCACTTT. Complete variable domain (other parts from reference TRBV7-2 and TRBJ1-6): GAGVSQSPSNKVTEKGKDVELRCDPISGHTALYWYRQSLGQGLEFLIYFQGNSAPDKSGLPSDRFSAERTGGSVSTLTIQRTQQEDSAVYLCASTPREYNSPLHFGNGTRLTVT.

In its sample, this clone was seen many times. V usage is TRBV7-9 and J usage is TRBJ1-2; TRBD1 is a possible D gene (5 bases). CDR1 SEHNR and CDR2 FQNEAQ come from the germline V gene (reference sequence). V lost 5 bases to trimming and J lost 2 bases, with 15 bases between them. The CDR3 has 15 amino acids. This CDR3 is CASSQSGGLNYGYTF. The CDR3 bases are TGTGCCAGCAGCCAATCGGGGGGTTTGAACTATGGCTACACCTTC.

The chain carries TRBV7-9 and TRBJ1-6; perhaps TRBD1 as D (6 bases). The CDR3 is made up of 17 amino acids. The germline V gene encodes CDR1 SEHNR and CDR2 FQNEAQ (reference sequence). Trimming cost V 2 bases and J 10 bases, with 21 bases left between them. The CDR3 bases are TGTGCCAGCAGCTTACTCATAGAGACAGGCGGGTGGTCACCCCTCCACTTT. Translated, it gives CASSLLIETGGWSPLHF.

The rearrangement joins TRBV7-2 to TRBJ2-5; 8 bases are shared with TRBD2. The trim removed 2 bases at V and 2 bases at J, leaving 10 bases unmatched. CDR3 size: 17 residues. Germline V gene sequence: CDR1 SGHTA, CDR2 FQGNSA. CDR3 loop: CASSLPLTGGDQETQYF. In DNA form, the CDR3 reads TGTGCCAGCAGCTTACCCCTCACGGGGGGGGATCAAGAGACCCAGTACTTC. The variable domain in full, completed from reference TRBV7-2 and TRBJ2-5, reads GAGVSQSPSNKVTEKGKDVELRCDPISGHTALYWYRQSLGQGLEFLIYFQGNSAPDKSGLPSDRFSAERTGGSVSTLTIQRTQQEDSAVYLCASSLPLTGGDQETQYFGPGTRLLVL.

The chain recombines TRBV27 with TRBJ1-1; 9 nucleotides match TRBD1. Trimming removed 2 bases from V and 8 bases from J; junction bases left unmatched: 3. The germline V gene encodes CDR1 MNHEY and CDR2 SMNVEV (reference sequence). The CDR3 has 13 amino acids. The CDR3: CASSLAGQGEAFF. The CDR3 bases are TGTGCCAGCAGTTTAGCGGGACAGGGAGAAGCTTTCTTT.

V and J are TRBV9 and TRBJ2-7; 7 bases are a match to TRBD2. The germline gives CDR1 SGDLS, CDR2 YYNGEE. CDR3 size: 11 residues. The CDR3 sequence: CASGGSYEQYF. The CDR3 DNA follows: TGTGCATCCGGGGGGAGCTACGAGCAGTACTTC.